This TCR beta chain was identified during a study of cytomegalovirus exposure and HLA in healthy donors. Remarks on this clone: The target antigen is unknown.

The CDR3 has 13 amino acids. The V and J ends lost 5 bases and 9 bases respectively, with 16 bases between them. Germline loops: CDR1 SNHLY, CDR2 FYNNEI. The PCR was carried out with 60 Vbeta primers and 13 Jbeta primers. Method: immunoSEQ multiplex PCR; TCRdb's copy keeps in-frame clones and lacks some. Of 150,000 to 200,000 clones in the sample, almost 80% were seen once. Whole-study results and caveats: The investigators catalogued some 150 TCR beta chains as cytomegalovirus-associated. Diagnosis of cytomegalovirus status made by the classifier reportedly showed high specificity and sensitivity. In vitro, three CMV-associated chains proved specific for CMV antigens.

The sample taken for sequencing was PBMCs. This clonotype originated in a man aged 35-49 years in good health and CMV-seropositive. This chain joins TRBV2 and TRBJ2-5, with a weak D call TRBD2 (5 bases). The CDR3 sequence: CASSWTVQGSQYF. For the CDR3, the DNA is TGTGCCAGCAGTTGGACTGTGCAAGGGTCCCAGTACTTC.